These 15 T cell receptor beta chains were sequenced from one sample in a study of blood T cell repertoires in COVID-19. Clones were read by immunoSEQ multiplex PCR, and TCRdb kept only the in-frame ones, dropping some. The sample has 150,000 to 200,000 clones, about 92% seen once; the top ten hold 15% to 20%. Sequencing used peripheral blood. Source of these receptors: a man aged 60-69 years with active or convalescent COVID-19.

This clone occurred once. The V and J genes are TRBV5-4 and TRBJ1-2; 9 nucleotides align to TRBD1. Germline CDR1 SGHNT, CDR2 YYREEE (reference sequence). CDR3 length: 15 amino acids. V lost 4 bases, J lost 5 bases, and 9 bases stayed unmatched. CDR3 amino acids: CASSTLGGTGYGYTF. The DNA for the CDR3 is TGTGCCAGCAGCACCCTGGGGGGGACAGGGTATGGCTACACCTTC.

Comment on this clone: One end of the junction does not line up with germline, which may come from a read error. This chain uses TRBV28 with TRBJ1-4, with a tentative D call TRBD1 (5 bases). The CDR3 has 15 amino acids. CDR1 and CDR2 from the germline V gene are MDHEN and SYDVKM. The CDR3 sequence: CASSYGGKGTGVDDF. In nucleotides, the CDR3 is TGTGCCAGCAGTTATGGAGGAAAAGGGACGGGGGTTGATGATTTT.

The chain employs TRBV2 and TRBJ1-1; no firm D call. The CDR3 runs 14 residues. Germline V lookup: CDR1 SNHLY, CDR2 FYNNEI. Trimming shortened V by 4 bases and J by 0 bases, and 9 bases separated the two germline ends. The CDR3 protein is CASSADGMNTEAFF. The CDR3 nucleotides read TGTGCCAGCAGTGCAGACGGGATGAACACTGAAGCTTTCTTT.

The sample holds one count of this clone. J is TRBJ1-2 and V is TRBV7-9, with D maybe TRBD1 (6 bases). Per germline, CDR1 SEHNR and CDR2 FQNEAQ (reference sequence). The CDR3 runs to 15 residues. The V end lost 1 base, the J end lost 5 bases, and 14 bases lay between the germline ends. CDR3 amino acids: CASSLDVDRTYGYTF. The CDR3 nucleotides are TGTGCCAGCAGCTTAGACGTCGACAGGACTTATGGCTACACCTTC. Together with reference TRBV7-9 and TRBJ1-2, the CDR3 gives the full variable domain: DTGVSQNPRHKITKRGQNVTFRCDPISEHNRLYWYRQTLGQGPEFLTYFQNEAQLEKSRLLSDRFSAERPKGSFSTLEIQRTEQGDSAMYLCASSLDVDRTYGYTFGSGTRLTVV.

The chain couples TRBV5-6 to TRBJ2-5, with a weak D call TRBD1 (6 bases). The germline CDR1 and CDR2 sequences are SGHDT and YYEEEE. CDR3 length: 14 residues. Trimming stripped 4 bases from V and 2 bases from J, with 12 bases between. The CDR3: CASSATDRQETQYF. For the CDR3, the DNA is TGTGCCAGCAGCGCCACAGACAGGCAAGAGACCCAGTACTTC.

The table lists this clone with a count of one. The rearrangement uses TRBV19 and TRBJ1-5, with 7 bases identical to TRBD1. This CDR3 is built from 15 residues. Germline V CDR1 and CDR2: LNHDA, SQIVND (reference sequence). Trimming cost V 1 base and J 1 base; bases outside gene matches: 1. Here the CDR3 DNA reads TGTGCCAGTAGTATAGCAGGGGGGAGCAATCAGCCCCAGCATTTT. Translating gives CASSIAGGSNQPQHF.

V and J are TRBV18 and TRBJ2-7; D is possibly TRBD2 (5 bases). Germline-derived CDR1 and CDR2 are KGHSH and LQKENI. The ends were cut back, 2 bases at V and 0 bases at J, with 8 bases in the middle. The CDR3 sequence is 14 residues long. DNA for the CDR3: TGTGCCAGCTCACCAGGACGGGGCTCCTACGAGCAGTACTTC. Amino acids: CASSPGRGSYEQYF.

This chain joins TRBV19 and TRBJ1-2; tentative D call: TRBD1 (5 bases). CDR3 length: 14 amino acids. The V and J ends lost 5 bases and 3 bases respectively, with 13 bases between them. In germline, CDR1 is LNHDA, CDR2 SQIVND (reference sequence). CDR3 DNA sequence: TGTGCCAGTAGTTTCGAAGGAGGGGACTATGGCTACACCTTC. Translation: CASSFEGGDYGYTF.

The rearrangement links TRBV29-1 to TRBJ1-1, with D perhaps matching TRBD1 (6 bases). The CDR3 sequence is 13 residues long. The germline V gene encodes CDR1 SQVTM and CDR2 ANQGSEA. Trimming removed 6 bases at V and 6 bases at J, with 17 bases between. Here the CDR3 reads CSVALQGSAEAFF. Written as DNA, the CDR3 is TGCAGCGTAGCCCTCCAGGGGTCGGCTGAAGCTTTCTTT.

The rearrangement links TRBV11-3 to TRBJ2-3, with 10 nucleotides matching TRBD1. Germline-derived CDR1 and CDR2 are SGHNT and YENEEA. This CDR3 comprises 16 residues. Trimming took 5 bases from V and 1 from J; bases not matched to a gene: 6. The CDR3 sequence is CASSQGTGVRTDTQYF. For the CDR3, the DNA is TGTGCCAGCAGCCAAGGGACAGGGGTTCGCACAGATACGCAGTATTTT.

This clone was detected once. The V call is TRBV5-4, the J call TRBJ2-3; 7 bases align to TRBD2. CDR1 and CDR2 from the germline V gene are SGHNT and YYREEE (reference sequence). The J segment lost 3 bases and the V segment lost 4 bases, leaving 8 bases of the junction unmatched. This CDR3 spans 15 amino acids. This CDR3 reads CASSPWGGGTDTQYF. CDR3 coding DNA: TGTGCCAGCAGCCCCTGGGGGGGTGGGACAGATACGCAGTATTTT. Together with reference TRBV5-4 and TRBJ2-3, the CDR3 gives the full variable domain: ETGVTQSPTHLIKTRGQQVTLRCSSQSGHNTVSWYQQALGQGPQFIFQYYREEENGRGNFPPRFSGLQFPNYSSELNVNALELDDSALYLCASSPWGGGTDTQYFGPGTRLTVL.

This chain joins TRBV25-1 and TRBJ2-7; the match to TRBD2 covers 7 bases. This CDR3 is built from 16 residues. From germline, CDR1 is MGHDK and CDR2 SYGVNS. With V trimmed by 1 base and J by 2 bases, 8 bases remained unmatched. CDR3 nucleotide sequence: TGTGCCAGCAGTGAATTGAAGCCAGGGAGGGCCTACGAGCAGTACTTC. Translating gives CASSELKPGRAYEQYF.

The chain joins TRBV29-1 to TRBJ2-3; perhaps TRBD1 as D (5 bases). V lost 5 bases and J 0 bases, leaving 18 bases between the germline ends. This CDR3 comprises 16 residues. CDR1 and CDR2 (germline): SQVTM, ANQGSEA. The CDR3 sequence is CSVPPTAILSTDTQYF. The CDR3, as DNA: TGCAGCGTTCCCCCGACAGCAATACTTAGCACAGATACGCAGTATTTT.

The sample holds one count of this clone. The V gene is TRBV10-3, the J gene TRBJ1-1; a possible D gene is TRBD1 (6 bases). The CDR3 covers 14 residues. Trimming removed 6 bases from V and 6 bases from J, with 17 bases in between. Germline loops: CDR1 ENHRY, CDR2 SYGVKD. The CDR3 protein is CAISERDTLPEAFF. The DNA of the CDR3 is TGTGCCATCAGCGAGCGGGACACCCTCCCTGAAGCTTTCTTT.

The chain has TRBV10-1 and TRBJ2-1; D possibly corresponds to TRBD2 (5 bases). Germline values: CDR1 WNHNN, CDR2 SYGVQD (reference sequence). CDR3 length: 16 residues. Between the trimmed V and J ends, which lost 6 bases and 2 bases, there was a span of 17 bases. The CDR3 DNA reads TGCGCCAGCAGGACTTTTCAGCGGTGTACCTACAATGAGCAGTTCTTC. Its protein product is CASRTFQRCTYNEQFF.